The 18 T cell receptor beta chains in this list originate from one sample, sequenced in a study of blood T cell repertoires in COVID-19. Sequenced by immunoSEQ multiplex PCR; TCRdb stores in-frame clones only, minus some. This table holds fewer than 200,000 clones, over 65% found once. Source material: peripheral blood. These receptors were collected from a woman over 75 with acute or convalescent COVID-19.

A few counts support this clone. For the CDR3, the DNA is TGTGCCAGTAGTGGGGGGGGCGCGGTCGAGAACACTGAAGCTTTCTTT. Residues: CASSGGGAVENTEAFF. The chain links TRBV19 to TRBJ1-1; the D gene is possibly TRBD1 (6 bases). Germline assignment: CDR1 LNHDA and CDR2 SQIVND (reference sequence). The CDR3 spans 16 residues. V lost 5 bases, J lost 1 base, and 17 bases lay in between.

The rearrangement joins TRBV19 to TRBJ2-3; D might be TRBD2 (7 bases). The germline V gene has CDR1 LNHDA and CDR2 SQIVND (reference sequence). Trimming took off 3 bases at V and 4 bases at J, with 14 bases between the two ends. The CDR3 length is 15 residues. The CDR3 loop is CASSINGGPPDTQYF. For the CDR3, the DNA is TGTGCCAGTAGTATTAACGGGGGGCCACCAGATACGCAGTATTTT. Full variable domain (remainder filled in from reference TRBV19 and TRBJ2-3): DGGITQSPKYLFRKEGQNVTLSCEQNLNHDAMYWYRQDPGQGLRLIYYSQIVNDFQKGDIAEGYSVSREKKESFPLTVTSAQKNPTAFYLCASSINGGPPDTQYFGPGTRLTVL.

Remarks on this clone: The sample has other DNA sequences that encode this CDR3 too. The chain recombines TRBV9 with TRBJ2-2; no clear D gene. Germline V gene lookup returns CDR1 SGDLS and CDR2 YYNGEE. CDR3 length equals 13 residues. Trimming pared 0 bases from V and 5 bases from J, leaving 5 bases between. CDR3 region: CASSVAPTGELFF. The CDR3 bases are TGTGCCAGCAGCGTAGCTCCGACCGGGGAGCTGTTTTTT.

The chain uses TRBV4-2 and TRBJ2-1, with 9 bases aligning to TRBD2. From germline, CDR1 is LGHNA and CDR2 YNFKEQ. Germline trimming cut 1 base from V and 4 bases from J; bases unmatched to any gene: 2. The CDR3 loop spans 15 amino acids. The CDR3 region is CASSQALAGYNEQFF. In nucleotides, the CDR3 is TGTGCCAGCAGCCAAGCCCTAGCGGGGTACAATGAGCAGTTCTTC.

CDR3 loop: CASSRQVGDTEAFF. The CDR3 nucleotides read TGTGCCAGCAGTAGACAGGTGGGCGACACTGAAGCTTTCTTT. The chain links TRBV7-2 to TRBJ1-1; maybe TRBD1 (6 bases). The V end lost 6 bases, the J end lost 3 bases, and 14 bases lay between the germline ends. This CDR3 is built from 14 residues. Germline values: CDR1 SGHTA, CDR2 FQGNSA.

This chain uses TRBV28 with TRBJ2-2; 8 bases fit TRBD1. V lost 10 bases and J lost 8; bases outside the gene matches: 12. The germline gives CDR1 MDHEN, CDR2 SYDVKM. This CDR3 is 14 amino acids long. As DNA, the CDR3 is TGTGCCATCCAACCAGACAGGGGCGAGGGGGAGCTGTTTTTT. As protein: CAIQPDRGEGELFF.

This clone was observed a handful of times. The V call is TRBV5-1, the J call TRBJ2-2, with D tentatively TRBD2 (6 bases). The CDR3 has 17 amino acids. Germline V CDR1 and CDR2: SGHRS, YFSETQ. Trimming stripped 1 base from V and 4 bases from J, with 17 bases between. The CDR3 region has the DNA TGCGCCAGCAGCTTGCGGTCCGGGAGCCCTAGCACCGGGGAGCTGTTTTTT. Amino acids: CASSLRSGSPSTGELFF. The variable domain in full, completed from reference TRBV5-1 and TRBJ2-2, reads KAGVTQTPRYLIKTRGQQVTLSCSPISGHRSVSWYQQTPGQGLQFLFEYFSETQRNKGNFPGRFSGRQFSNSRSEMNVSTLELGDSALYLCASSLRSGSPSTGELFFGEGSRLTVL.

The gene calls are TRBV5-4 and TRBJ2-7; 7 positions agree with TRBD2. The trim removed 4 bases at V and 3 bases at J, leaving 7 bases unmatched. Germline V lookup: CDR1 SGHNT, CDR2 YYREEE (reference sequence). The CDR3 sequence is 14 residues long. CDR3 amino acids: CASSPGLVDYEQYF. In nucleotides, the CDR3 is TGTGCCAGCAGCCCCGGACTAGTTGACTACGAGCAGTACTTC.

This rearrangement joins TRBV19 to TRBJ2-3; the D gene is possibly TRBD1 (7 bases). Germline V gene data show CDR1 as LNHDA and CDR2 as SQIVND (reference sequence). The CDR3 totals 13 residues. V was cut by 3 bases and J by 5 bases, with 9 bases left in between. The CDR3 region is CASSIQGGDTQYF. The CDR3 DNA sequence: TGTGCCAGTAGTATTCAGGGGGGAGATACGCAGTATTTT.

This clone was seen a few times. This chain joins TRBV7-9 and TRBJ2-1, with TRBD2 matching over 9 bases. The CDR3 loop spans 15 amino acids. With V trimmed by 4 bases and J by 7 bases, 8 bases remained unmatched. CDR1 is SEHNR and CDR2 is FQNEAQ in the germline V gene (reference sequence). The CDR3 here is CASSWPAGGQNEQFF. CDR3 coding DNA: TGTGCCAGCAGCTGGCCAGCGGGAGGTCAGAATGAGCAGTTCTTC. Filled out from reference TRBV7-9 and TRBJ2-1, the complete variable domain reads DTGVSQNPRHKITKRGQNVTFRCDPISEHNRLYWYRQTLGQGPEFLTYFQNEAQLEKSRLLSDRFSAERPKGSFSTLEIQRTEQGDSAMYLCASSWPAGGQNEQFFGPGTRLTVL.

The chain combines TRBV7-2 with TRBJ1-5; no clear D. The CDR3 extends over 16 amino acids. With 2 bases removed from V and 3 bases from J, the gap between germline ends came to 14 bases. Germline assignment: CDR1 SGHTA and CDR2 FQGNSA. The CDR3 loop is CASSLRASGDNQPQHF. CDR3 coding DNA: TGTGCCAGCAGCTTAAGGGCGAGCGGTGACAATCAGCCCCAGCATTTT.

The chain recombines TRBV2 with TRBJ1-1, with a tentative D call TRBD1 (6 bases). CDR3 length: 17 residues. The V end lost 3 bases, the J end lost 0 bases, and 17 bases lay between the germline ends. Germline V gives CDR1 SNHLY, CDR2 FYNNEI. CDR3 sequence reads: CASSDGGAGAMNTEAFF. The CDR3 coding sequence is TGTGCCAGCAGTGACGGGGGGGCAGGTGCGATGAACACTGAAGCTTTCTTT.

This chain joins TRBV3-1 (or the pseudogene TRBV3-2) and TRBJ2-7, with D maybe TRBD2 (6 bases). V gave up 2 bases and J gave up 0 bases, with 11 bases separating them. This CDR3 has 15 amino acids. Germline V gene sequence: CDR1 LGHDT, CDR2 YNNKEL (reference sequence). The CDR3 coding sequence is TGTGCCAGCAGCCAAATAGCGGTAAGCTCCTACGAGCAGTACTTC. Protein sequence: CASSQIAVSSYEQYF.

The chain uses TRBV2 and TRBJ2-3; 11 bases agree with TRBD2. Germline CDR1 is SNHLY and CDR2 is FYNNEI. The CDR3 runs to 17 residues. J was trimmed by 1 base and V by 3 bases; bases with no gene match: 6. CDR3 in DNA: TGTGCCAGCAGTGAGTCCCTAGCGGGAGGCGGCACAGATACGCAGTATTTT. Its translation: CASSESLAGGGTDTQYF.

The rearrangement uses TRBV5-8 and TRBJ2-7; TRBD2 matches 9 bases. Germline V gene data show CDR1 as SGHTS and CDR2 as YDEGEE. V dropped 0 bases and J dropped 10; count of bases not matched to a gene: 11. CDR3 length: 15 amino acids. The CDR3 nucleotides are TGTGCCAGCAGCTTGGACGGGACTAGCCGAGATGAACAGTACTTC. Its protein product is CASSLDGTSRDEQYF.

This chain joins TRBV28 and TRBJ2-1, with TRBD2 matching over 10 bases. Looked up from germline, CDR1 is MDHEN and CDR2 is SYDVKM. Unmatched junction bases numbered 19, after V lost 2 bases and J lost 0 bases. This CDR3 is built from 22 residues. DNA of the CDR3: TGTGCCAGCAGTTTAGAAGGGTTGCGTCTGGGGCTAGCGGGAGTCTCCTACAATGAGCAGTTCTTC. Amino acid sequence: CASSLEGLRLGLAGVSYNEQFF.

The CDR3 nucleotides read TGTGCCAGCAGCTCCCGGACAGGGGGCATGGGCAATCAGCCCCAGCATTTT. Translated: CASSSRTGGMGNQPQHF. The chain joins TRBV5-8 to TRBJ1-5; 11 bases agree with TRBD1. The CDR3 totals 17 residues. V was clipped by 3 bases and J by 2 bases; unmatched bases: 7. Germline values: CDR1 SGHTS, CDR2 YDEGEE. The whole variable domain, remainder taken from reference TRBV5-8 and TRBJ1-5, is EAGVTQSPTHLIKTRGQQATLRCSPISGHTSVYWYQQALGLGLQFLLWYDEGEERNRGNFPPRFSGRQFPNYSSELNVNALELEDSALYLCASSSRTGGMGNQPQHFGDGTRLSIL.

The J gene is TRBJ1-2, the V gene TRBV3-1 (or the pseudogene TRBV3-2); 7 positions match TRBD1. The CDR3 totals 14 residues. The trim removed 4 bases at V and 4 bases at J, leaving 6 bases unmatched. Germline V lookup: CDR1 LGHDT, CDR2 YNNKEL (reference sequence). In DNA form, the CDR3 reads TGTGCCAGCAGCCCCCAGGGGGACAGCTATGGCTACACCTTC. Translating it yields CASSPQGDSYGYTF.